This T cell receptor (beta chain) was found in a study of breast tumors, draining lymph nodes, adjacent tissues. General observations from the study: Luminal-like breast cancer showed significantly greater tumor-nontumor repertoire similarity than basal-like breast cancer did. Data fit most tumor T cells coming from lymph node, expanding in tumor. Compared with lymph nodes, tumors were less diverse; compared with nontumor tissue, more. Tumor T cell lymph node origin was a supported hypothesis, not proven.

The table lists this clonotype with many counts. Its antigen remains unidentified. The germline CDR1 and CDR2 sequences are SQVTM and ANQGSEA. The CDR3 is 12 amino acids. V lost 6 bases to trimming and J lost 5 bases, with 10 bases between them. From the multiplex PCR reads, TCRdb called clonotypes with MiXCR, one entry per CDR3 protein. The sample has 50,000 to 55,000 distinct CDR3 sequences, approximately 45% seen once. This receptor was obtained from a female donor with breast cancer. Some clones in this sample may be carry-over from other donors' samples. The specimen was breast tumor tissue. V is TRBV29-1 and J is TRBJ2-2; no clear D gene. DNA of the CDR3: TGCAGCGTGGTCGACTGGACCGGGGAGCTGTTTTTT. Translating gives CSVVDWTGELFF.